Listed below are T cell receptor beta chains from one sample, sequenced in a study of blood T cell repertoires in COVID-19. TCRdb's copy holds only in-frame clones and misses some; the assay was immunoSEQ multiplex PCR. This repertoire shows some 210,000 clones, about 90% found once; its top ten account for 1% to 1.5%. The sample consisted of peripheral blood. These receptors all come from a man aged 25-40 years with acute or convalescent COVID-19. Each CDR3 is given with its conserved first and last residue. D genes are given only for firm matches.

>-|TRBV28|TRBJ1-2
TGTGCCAGCACCCAAAGGGTCGACAGACCGCCAGACTTC
CASTQRVDRPPDF
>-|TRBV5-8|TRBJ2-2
TGTGCCAGCAGCTTGGGTCCCGGGACTGTGAACACCGGGGAGCTGTTTTTT
CASSLGPGTVNTGELFF
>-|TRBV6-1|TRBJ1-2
TGTGCCAGCAGTGAAGCGCAATCGGACAAGATCAGGTCCCCCTATGGCTACACCTTC
CASSEAQSDKIRSPYGYTF
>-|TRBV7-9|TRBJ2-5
TGTGCCAGCAGCTCCCGGGGTAGTGAGACCCAGTACTTC
CASSSRGSETQYF
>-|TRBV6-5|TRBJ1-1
TGTGCCAGCAGCCCAGGGACAGAAGCTTTCTTT
CASSPGTEAFF
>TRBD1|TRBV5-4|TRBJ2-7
TGTGCCAGCAGCACCCGGACAGGGTTCGACGAGCAGTACTTC
CASSTRTGFDEQYF
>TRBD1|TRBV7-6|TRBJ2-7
TGTGCCAGCAGGCCAGAGACAGGGGCCTACGAGCAGTACTTC
CASRPETGAYEQYF
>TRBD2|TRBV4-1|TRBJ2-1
TGCGCCAGCAGCCAAGTTAGCGGGGGGTACAATGAGCAGTTCTTC
CASSQVSGGYNEQFF
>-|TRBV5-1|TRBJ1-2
TGCGCCAGCCGCTTTGGTCAGGGAGGGAATGGGTATGGCTACACCTTC
CASRFGQGGNGYGYTF
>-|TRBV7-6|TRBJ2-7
TGTGCCAGCAGCTTAGGACGGCAGGGAAGCTCCTACGAGCAGTACTTC
CASSLGRQGSSYEQYF